This record covers a single TCR beta chain. Some clones are missing from TCRdb's copy, which holds only in-frame ones; the method was immunoSEQ multiplex PCR. The repertoire consists of roughly 80,000 clones, with 81% occurring once and the leading ten covering over 35%. The data were obtained in a study of blood T cell repertoires in COVID-19. Germline V gives CDR1 SGHAT, CDR2 FQDESV (reference sequence). The CDR3 is made up of 16 amino acids. J gave up 5 bases and V 1 base, and 8 bases lay outside the gene matches. J is TRBJ2-7 and V is TRBV11-1, with 10 nucleotides matching TRBD2. The sequencing sample was made of peripheral blood. The source of this sequence is a man older than 75 with acute or convalescent COVID-19. The CDR3 loop reads CASSLVGTSAIDEQYF. The DNA for the CDR3 is TGTGCCAGCAGCTTAGTTGGGACTAGCGCAATCGACGAGCAGTACTTC.